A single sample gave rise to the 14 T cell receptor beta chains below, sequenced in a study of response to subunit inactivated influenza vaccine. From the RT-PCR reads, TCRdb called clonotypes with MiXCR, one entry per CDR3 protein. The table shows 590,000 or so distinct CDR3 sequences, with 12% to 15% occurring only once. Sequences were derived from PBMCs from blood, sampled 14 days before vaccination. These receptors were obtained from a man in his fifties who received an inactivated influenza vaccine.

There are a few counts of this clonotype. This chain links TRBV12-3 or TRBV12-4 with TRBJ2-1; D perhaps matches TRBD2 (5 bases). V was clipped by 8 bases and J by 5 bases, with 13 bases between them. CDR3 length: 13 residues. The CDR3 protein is CASVRGRDNEQFF. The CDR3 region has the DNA TGTGCCAGCGTACGAGGGCGAGACAATGAGCAGTTCTTC.

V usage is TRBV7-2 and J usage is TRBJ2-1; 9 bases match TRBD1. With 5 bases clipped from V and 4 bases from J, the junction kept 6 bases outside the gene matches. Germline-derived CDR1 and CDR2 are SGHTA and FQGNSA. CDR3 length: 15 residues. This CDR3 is CASSRDRGDYNEQFF. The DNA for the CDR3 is TGTGCCAGCAGCCGTGACAGGGGGGATTACAATGAGCAGTTCTTC.

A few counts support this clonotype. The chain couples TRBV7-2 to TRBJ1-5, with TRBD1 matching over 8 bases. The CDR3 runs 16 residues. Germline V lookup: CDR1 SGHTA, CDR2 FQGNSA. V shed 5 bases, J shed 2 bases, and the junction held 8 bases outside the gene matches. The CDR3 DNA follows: TGTGCCAGCAGCCGAGGGACAGGAAAGGGCAATCAGCCCCAGCATTTT. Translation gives CASSRGTGKGNQPQHF.

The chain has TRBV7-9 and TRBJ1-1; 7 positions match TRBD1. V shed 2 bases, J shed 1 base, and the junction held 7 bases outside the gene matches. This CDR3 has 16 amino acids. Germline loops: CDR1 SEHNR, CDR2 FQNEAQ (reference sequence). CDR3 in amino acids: CASSLSPTGANTEAFF. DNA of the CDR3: TGTGCCAGCAGCTTATCCCCTACAGGGGCGAACACTGAAGCTTTCTTT. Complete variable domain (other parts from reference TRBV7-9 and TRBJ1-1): DTGVSQNPRHKITKRGQNVTFRCDPISEHNRLYWYRQTLGQGPEFLTYFQNEAQLEKSRLLSDRFSAERPKGSFSTLEIQRTEQGDSAMYLCASSLSPTGANTEAFFGQGTRLTVV.

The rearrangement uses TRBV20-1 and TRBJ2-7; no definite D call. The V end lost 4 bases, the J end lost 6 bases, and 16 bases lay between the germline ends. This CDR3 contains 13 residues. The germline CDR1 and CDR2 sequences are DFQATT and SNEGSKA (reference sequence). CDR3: CSATPRPGGEQYF. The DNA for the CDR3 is TGCAGTGCTACCCCTCGACCGGGTGGCGAGCAGTACTTC.

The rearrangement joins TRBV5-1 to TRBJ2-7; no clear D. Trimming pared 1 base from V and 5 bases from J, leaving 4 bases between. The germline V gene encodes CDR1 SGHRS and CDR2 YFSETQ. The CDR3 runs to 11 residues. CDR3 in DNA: TGCGCCAGCAGCTTGTTGGACGAGCAGTACTTC. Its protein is CASSLLDEQYF. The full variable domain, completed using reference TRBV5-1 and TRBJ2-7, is KAGVTQTPRYLIKTRGQQVTLSCSPISGHRSVSWYQQTPGQGLQFLFEYFSETQRNKGNFPGRFSGRQFSNSRSEMNVSTLELGDSALYLCASSLLDEQYFGPGTRLTVT.

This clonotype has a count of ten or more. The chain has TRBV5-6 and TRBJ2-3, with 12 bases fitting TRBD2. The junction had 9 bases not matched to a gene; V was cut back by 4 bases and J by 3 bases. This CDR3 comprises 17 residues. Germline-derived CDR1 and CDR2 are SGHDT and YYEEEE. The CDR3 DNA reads TGTGCCAGCAGCCTGACGACTAGCGGGGGCCAAACAGATACGCAGTATTTT. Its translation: CASSLTTSGGQTDTQYF. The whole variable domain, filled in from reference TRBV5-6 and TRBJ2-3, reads DAGVTQSPTHLIKTRGQQVTLRCSPKSGHDTVSWYQQALGQGPQFIFQYYEEEERQRGNFPDRFSGHQFPNYSSELNVNALLLGDSALYLCASSLTTSGGQTDTQYFGPGTRLTVL.

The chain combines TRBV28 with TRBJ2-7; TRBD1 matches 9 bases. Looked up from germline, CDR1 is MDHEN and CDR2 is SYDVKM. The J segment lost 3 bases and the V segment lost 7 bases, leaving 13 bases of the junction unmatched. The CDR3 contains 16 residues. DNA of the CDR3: TGTGCCAGCAAACCTCTTACAGGGGGCTTTGACTACGAGCAGTACTTC. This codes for CASKPLTGGFDYEQYF. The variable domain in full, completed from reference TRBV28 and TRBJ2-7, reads DVKVTQSSRYLVKRTGEKVFLECVQDMDHENMFWYRQDPGLGLRLIYFSYDVKMKEKGDIPEGYSVSREKKERFSLILESASTNQTSMYLCASKPLTGGFDYEQYFGPGTRLTVT.

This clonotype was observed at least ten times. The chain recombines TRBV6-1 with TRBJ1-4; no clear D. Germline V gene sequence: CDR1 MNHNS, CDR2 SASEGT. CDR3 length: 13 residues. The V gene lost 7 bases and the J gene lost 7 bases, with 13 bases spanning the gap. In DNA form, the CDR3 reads TGTGCCAGCACCAAGAATCAAGGTGAAAAACTGTTTTTT. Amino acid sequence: CASTKNQGEKLFF.

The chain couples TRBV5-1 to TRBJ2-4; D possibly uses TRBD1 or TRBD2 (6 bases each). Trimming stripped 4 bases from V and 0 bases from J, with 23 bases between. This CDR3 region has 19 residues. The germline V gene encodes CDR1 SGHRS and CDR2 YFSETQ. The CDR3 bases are TGCGCCAGCAGCCCAGGGGACTTTCTAGGGGAAATAGCCAAAAACATTCAGTACTTC. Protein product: CASSPGDFLGEIAKNIQYF.

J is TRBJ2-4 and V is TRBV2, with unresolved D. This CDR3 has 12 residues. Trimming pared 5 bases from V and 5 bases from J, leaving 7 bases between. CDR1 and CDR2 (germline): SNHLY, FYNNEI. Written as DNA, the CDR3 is TGTGCCAGCAGTTTGCCCGAAAACATTCAGTACTTC. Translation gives CASSLPENIQYF.

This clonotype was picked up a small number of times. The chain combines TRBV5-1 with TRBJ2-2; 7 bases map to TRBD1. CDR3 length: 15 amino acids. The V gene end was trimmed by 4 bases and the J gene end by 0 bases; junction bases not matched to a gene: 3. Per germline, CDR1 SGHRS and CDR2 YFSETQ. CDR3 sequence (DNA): TGCGCCAGCAGCACCGACAGGGCGAACACCGGGGAGCTGTTTTTT. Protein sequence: CASSTDRANTGELFF.

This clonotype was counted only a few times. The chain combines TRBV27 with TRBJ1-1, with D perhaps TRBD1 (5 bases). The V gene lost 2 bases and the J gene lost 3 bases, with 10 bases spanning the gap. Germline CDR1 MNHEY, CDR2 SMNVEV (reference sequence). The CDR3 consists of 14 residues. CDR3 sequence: CASSLQGRYTEAFF. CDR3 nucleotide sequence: TGTGCCAGCAGTTTACAGGGACGGTACACTGAAGCTTTCTTT.

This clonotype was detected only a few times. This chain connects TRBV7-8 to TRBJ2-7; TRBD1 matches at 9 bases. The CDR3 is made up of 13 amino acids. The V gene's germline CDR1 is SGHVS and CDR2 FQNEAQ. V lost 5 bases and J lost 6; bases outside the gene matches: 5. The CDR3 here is CASSITGGREQYF. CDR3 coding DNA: TGTGCCAGCAGCATAACAGGGGGCCGCGAGCAGTACTTC.